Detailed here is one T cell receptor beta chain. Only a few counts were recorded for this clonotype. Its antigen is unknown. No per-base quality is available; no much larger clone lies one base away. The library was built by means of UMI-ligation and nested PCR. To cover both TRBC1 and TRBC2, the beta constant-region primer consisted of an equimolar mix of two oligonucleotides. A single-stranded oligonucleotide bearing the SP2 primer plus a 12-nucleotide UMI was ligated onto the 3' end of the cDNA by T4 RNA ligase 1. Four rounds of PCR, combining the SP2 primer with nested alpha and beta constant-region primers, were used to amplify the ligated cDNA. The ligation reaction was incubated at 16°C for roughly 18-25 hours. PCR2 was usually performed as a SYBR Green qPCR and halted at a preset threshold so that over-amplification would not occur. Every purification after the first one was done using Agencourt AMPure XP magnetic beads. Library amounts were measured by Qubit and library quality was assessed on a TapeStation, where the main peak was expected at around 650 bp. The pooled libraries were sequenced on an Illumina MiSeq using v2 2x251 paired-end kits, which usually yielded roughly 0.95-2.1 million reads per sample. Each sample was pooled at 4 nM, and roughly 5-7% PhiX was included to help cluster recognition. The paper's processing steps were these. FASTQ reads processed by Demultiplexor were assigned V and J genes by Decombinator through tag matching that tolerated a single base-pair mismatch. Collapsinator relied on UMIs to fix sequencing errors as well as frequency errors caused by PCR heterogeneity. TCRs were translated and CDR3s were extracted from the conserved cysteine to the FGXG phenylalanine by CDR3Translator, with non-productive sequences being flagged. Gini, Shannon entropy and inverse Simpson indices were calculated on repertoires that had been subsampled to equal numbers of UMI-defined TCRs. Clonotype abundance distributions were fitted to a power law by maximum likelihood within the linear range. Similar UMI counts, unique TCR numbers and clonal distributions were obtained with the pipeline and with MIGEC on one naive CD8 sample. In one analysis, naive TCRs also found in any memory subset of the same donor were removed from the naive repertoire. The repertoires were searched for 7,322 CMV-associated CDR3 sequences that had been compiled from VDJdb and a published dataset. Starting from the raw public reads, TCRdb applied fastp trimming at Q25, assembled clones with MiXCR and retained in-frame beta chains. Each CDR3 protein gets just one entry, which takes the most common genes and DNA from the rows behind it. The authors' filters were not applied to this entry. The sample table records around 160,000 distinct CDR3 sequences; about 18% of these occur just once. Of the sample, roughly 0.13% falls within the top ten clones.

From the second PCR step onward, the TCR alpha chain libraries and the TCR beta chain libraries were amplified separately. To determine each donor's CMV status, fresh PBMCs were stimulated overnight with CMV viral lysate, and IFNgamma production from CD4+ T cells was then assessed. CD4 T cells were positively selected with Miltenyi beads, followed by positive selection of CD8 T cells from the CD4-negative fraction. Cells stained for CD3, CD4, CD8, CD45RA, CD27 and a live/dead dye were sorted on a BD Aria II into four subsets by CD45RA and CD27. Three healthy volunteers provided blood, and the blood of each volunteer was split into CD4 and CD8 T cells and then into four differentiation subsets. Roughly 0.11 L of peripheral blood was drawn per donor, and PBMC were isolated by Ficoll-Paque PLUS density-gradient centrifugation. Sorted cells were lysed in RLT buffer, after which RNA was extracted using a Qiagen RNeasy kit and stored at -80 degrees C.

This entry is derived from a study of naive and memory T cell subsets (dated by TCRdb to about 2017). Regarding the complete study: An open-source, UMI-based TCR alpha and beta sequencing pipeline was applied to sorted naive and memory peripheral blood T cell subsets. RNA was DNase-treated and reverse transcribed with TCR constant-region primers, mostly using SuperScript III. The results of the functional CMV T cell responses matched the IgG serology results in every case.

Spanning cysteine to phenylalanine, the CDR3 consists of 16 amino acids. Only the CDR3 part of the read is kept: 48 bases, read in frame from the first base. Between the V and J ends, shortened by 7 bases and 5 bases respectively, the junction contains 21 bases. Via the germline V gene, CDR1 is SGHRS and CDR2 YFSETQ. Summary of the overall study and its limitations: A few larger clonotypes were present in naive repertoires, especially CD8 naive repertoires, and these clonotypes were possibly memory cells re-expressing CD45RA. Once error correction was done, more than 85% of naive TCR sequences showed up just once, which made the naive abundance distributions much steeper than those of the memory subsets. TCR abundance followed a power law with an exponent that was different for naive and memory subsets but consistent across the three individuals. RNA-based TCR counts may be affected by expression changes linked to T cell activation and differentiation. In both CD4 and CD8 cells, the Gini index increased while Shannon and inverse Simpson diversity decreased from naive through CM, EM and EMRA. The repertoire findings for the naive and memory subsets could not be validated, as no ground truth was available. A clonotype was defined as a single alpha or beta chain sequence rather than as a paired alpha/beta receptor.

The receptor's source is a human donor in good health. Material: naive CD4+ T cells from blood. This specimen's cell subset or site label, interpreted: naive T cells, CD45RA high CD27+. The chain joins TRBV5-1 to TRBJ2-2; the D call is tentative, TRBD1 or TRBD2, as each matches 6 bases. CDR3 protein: CASDPGDIVGTGELFF. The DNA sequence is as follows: TGCGCCAGCGACCCGGGGGACATCGTAGGTACCGGGGAGCTGTTTTTT.